One and the same sample provided the 10 T cell receptor beta chains below, sequenced in a study of blood T cell repertoires in COVID-19. Clones were read by immunoSEQ multiplex PCR, and TCRdb kept only the in-frame ones, dropping some. The sample lists some 300,000 clones, 90% occurring once. The sample consisted of peripheral blood. The receptors stem from a woman aged 40 to 55 with COVID-19, enrolled during active disease.

V and J are TRBV29-1 and TRBJ1-3, with 7 bases matching TRBD1. The CDR3 is 14 amino acids. Germline V gene lookup returns CDR1 SQVTM and CDR2 ANQGSEA. Trimming removed 5 bases from V and 4 bases from J; junction bases left unmatched: 8. For the CDR3, the DNA is TGCAGCGTTTTAGGGGGCGCGGGGGGAAACACCATATATTTT. Translated, it gives CSVLGGAGGNTIYF.

The J gene is TRBJ2-7, the V gene TRBV7-9; 8 bases are a match to TRBD1. The CDR3 has 15 amino acids. The trim removed 2 bases at V and 1 base at J, leaving 4 bases unmatched. Per germline, CDR1 SEHNR and CDR2 FQNEAQ (reference sequence). Written as DNA, the CDR3 is TGTGCCAGCAGCTTATCAGGGGGCTCGTCCTACGAGCAGTACTTC. Encoded protein: CASSLSGGSSYEQYF.

The chain employs TRBV15 and TRBJ1-3; D is perhaps TRBD1 (6 bases). V shed 0 bases and J shed 6 bases, with 12 bases lying between them. Germline V gene data show CDR1 as LNHNV and CDR2 as YYDKDF (reference sequence). The CDR3 runs to 15 residues. CDR3 sequence reads: CATSRDRGSANTIYF. The CDR3 DNA reads TGTGCCACCAGCAGAGATAGGGGGTCCGCAAACACCATATATTTT.

CDR3 in amino acids: CASSSTGGPLKAFF. DNA of the CDR3: TGTGCCAGCAGCTCGACAGGGGGCCCCTTGAAAGCTTTCTTT. The chain employs TRBV11-2 and TRBJ1-1; the match to TRBD1 covers 10 bases. The germline V gene has CDR1 SGHAT and CDR2 FQNNGV. V gave up 4 bases and J gave up 9 bases; unmatched junction bases: 8. The CDR3 runs 14 residues.

This sequence joins TRBV28 and TRBJ1-2, with 7 bases lining up with TRBD1. Per the germline V gene, CDR1 is MDHEN and CDR2 is SYDVKM. This CDR3 is built from 15 residues. V was clipped by 5 bases and J by 3 bases; unmatched bases: 9. DNA for the CDR3: TGTGCCAGCAGTGGCCCGCGACAGGGAGACTATGGCTACACCTTC. As protein: CASSGPRQGDYGYTF.

The V gene is TRBV27, the J gene TRBJ2-7, with 10 bases that match TRBD2. The CDR3 covers 16 residues. The V gene's germline CDR1 is MNHEY and CDR2 SMNVEV (reference sequence). V lost 5 bases to trimming and J lost 4 bases; unmatched junction nucleotides: 11. In nucleotides, the CDR3 is TGTGCCAGCAGTCCGCCTGCTAGCGGGAGTATATACGAGCAGTACTTC. Protein product: CASSPPASGSIYEQYF.

CDR3 sequence reads: CASSIQDRQVRGQPQHF. Here the CDR3 DNA reads TGTGCCAGTAGTATTCAGGATCGACAGGTGAGGGGTCAGCCCCAGCATTTT. The gene calls are TRBV19 and TRBJ1-5, with D perhaps matching TRBD1 (6 bases). V dropped 3 bases and J dropped 6 bases, with 21 bases sitting between them. This CDR3 contains 17 residues. Germline V gene lookup returns CDR1 LNHDA and CDR2 SQIVND (reference sequence).

The chain joins TRBV4-3 to TRBJ1-2; TRBD1 agrees at 7 bases. V lost 4 bases and J lost 8; bases outside the gene matches: 16. Germline V gene lookup returns CDR1 LGHNA and CDR2 YSLEER. The CDR3 has 16 amino acids. The CDR3 protein is CASSLQGGILREGYTF. CDR3 coding DNA: TGCGCCAGCAGCCTTCAGGGGGGTATCCTTCGTGAAGGCTACACCTTC.

The V gene is TRBV4-3, the J gene TRBJ2-1; TRBD2 is a possible D gene (5 bases). The CDR3 has 15 amino acids. Germline V gene lookup returns CDR1 LGHNA and CDR2 YSLEER. Between the trimmed V and J ends, which lost 5 bases and 0 bases, there was a span of 11 bases. CDR3 in amino acids: CASSSRTDSYNEQFF. The CDR3, as DNA: TGCGCCAGCAGCTCCCGGACTGACTCCTACAATGAGCAGTTCTTC.

J is TRBJ2-1 and V is TRBV27, with a tentative D call TRBD2 (7 bases). V lost 9 bases and J 0 bases, leaving 15 bases between the germline ends. CDR1 MNHEY and CDR2 SMNVEV come from the germline V gene (reference sequence). This CDR3 spans 15 amino acids. The CDR3 nucleotides read TGTGCCAGTAGCAGGGGCGGGAGCTCCTACAATGAGCAGTTCTTC. Its translation: CASSRGGSSYNEQFF.